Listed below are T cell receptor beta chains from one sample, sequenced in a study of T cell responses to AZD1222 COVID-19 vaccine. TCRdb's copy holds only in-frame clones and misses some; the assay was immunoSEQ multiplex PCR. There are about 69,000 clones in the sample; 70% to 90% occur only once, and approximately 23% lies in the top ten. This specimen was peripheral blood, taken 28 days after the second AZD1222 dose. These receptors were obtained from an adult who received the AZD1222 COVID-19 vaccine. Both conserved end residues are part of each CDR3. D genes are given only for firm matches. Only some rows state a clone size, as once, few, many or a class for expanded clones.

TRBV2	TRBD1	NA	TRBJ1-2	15	TGTGCCAGCAGTGAAGGACAGGGGGCAGTCTATGGCTACACCTTC	CASSEGQGAVYGYTF
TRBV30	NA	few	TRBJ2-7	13	TGTGCCTGGAGTGTACGCCAGGCCTACGAGCAGTACTTC	CAWSVRQAYEQYF
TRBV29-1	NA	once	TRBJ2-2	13	TGCAGCGTTGAAACTATCCTTTCCGGGGAGCTGTTTTTT	CSVETILSGELFF
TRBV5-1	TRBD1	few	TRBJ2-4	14	TGCGCCAGCACCCCAGGGACAGGGGGGGACATTCAGTACTTC	CASTPGTGGDIQYF
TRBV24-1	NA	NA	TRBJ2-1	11	TGTGCCACCATGTTTCGGGATGAGCAGTTCTTC	CATMFRDEQFF
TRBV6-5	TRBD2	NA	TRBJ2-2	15	TGTGCCAGCCAGGCACTAGCGGATCGGGGCGGGGAGCTGTTTTTT	CASQALADRGGELFF
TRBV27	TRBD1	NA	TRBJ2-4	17	TGTGCCAGCAGTCCCCAAACAGGGGTGGTGGCCAAAAACATTCAGTACTTC	CASSPQTGVVAKNIQYF
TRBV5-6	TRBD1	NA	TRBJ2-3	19	TGTGCCAGCAGCTTGGATGGTTGGGGACAGGGGGGCGACACAGATACGCAGTATTTT	CASSLDGWGQGGDTDTQYF
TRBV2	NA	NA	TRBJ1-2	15	TGTGCCAGCAGTGAAATAGGGCTATCTAACTATGGCTACACCTTC	CASSEIGLSNYGYTF
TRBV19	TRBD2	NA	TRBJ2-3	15	TGTGCCAGTAGGCCGGGACTAGGGCGCACAGATACGCAGTATTTT	CASRPGLGRTDTQYF
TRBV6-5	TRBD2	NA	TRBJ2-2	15	TGTGCCAGCAGGGGGACTAGCGGGAGGACTGGGGAGCTGTTTTTT	CASRGTSGRTGELFF
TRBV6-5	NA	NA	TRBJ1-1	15	TGTGCCAGCAGTCCCTTATTCAGGCGAGGCACTGAAGCTTTCTTT	CASSPLFRRGTEAFF
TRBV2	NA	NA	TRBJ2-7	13	TGTGCCAGCAGTGAAACCCCCTCGAGGGAGCAGTACTTC	CASSETPSREQYF
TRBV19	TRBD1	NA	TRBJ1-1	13	TGTGCCAGTAGTATACAGGGGGCGTTTGAAGCTTTCTTT	CASSIQGAFEAFF
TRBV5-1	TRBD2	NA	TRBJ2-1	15	TGCGCCAGCAGCGACGGGACTAGCGCTTTCAATGAGCAGTTCTTC	CASSDGTSAFNEQFF
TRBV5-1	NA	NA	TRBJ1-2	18	TGCGCCAGCAGCTCCTCAGGTACCCGCCCCATCCTTGTCTATGGCTACACCTTC	CASSSSGTRPILVYGYTF
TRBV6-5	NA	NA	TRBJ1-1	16	TGTGCCAGCAGTTATGCCCGGGACACCATGAACACTGAAGCTTTCTTT	CASSYARDTMNTEAFF
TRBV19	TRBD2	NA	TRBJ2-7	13	TGTGCCAGTAGTCCGCTAGCGGGGGGCGAGCAGTACTTC	CASSPLAGGEQYF
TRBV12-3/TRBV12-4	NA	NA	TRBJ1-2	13	TGTGCCAGCAGTTCTCGGCAGTTGAGTGGCTACACCTTC	CASSSRQLSGYTF
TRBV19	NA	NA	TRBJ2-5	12	TGTGCCAGTAGTATAAAGGGAAAGACCCAGTACTTC	CASSIKGKTQYF
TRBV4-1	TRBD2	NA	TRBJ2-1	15	TGCGCCAGCAGCCGTCTAGCGGGAGTAGGCAATGAGCAGTTCTTC	CASSRLAGVGNEQFF
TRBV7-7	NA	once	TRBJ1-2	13	TGTGCCAGCAGCTTAGAGGACGGACAAGCCTACACCTTC	CASSLEDGQAYTF
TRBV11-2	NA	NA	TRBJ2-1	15	TGTGCCAGCAGCTTAGGCCCTGACTCCTACAATGAGCAGTTCTTC	CASSLGPDSYNEQFF
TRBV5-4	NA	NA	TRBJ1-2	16	TGTGCCAGCAGCTCCCCCGACCCACAGGTGGCGTATGGCTACACCTTC	CASSSPDPQVAYGYTF
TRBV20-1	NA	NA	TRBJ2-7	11	TGCAGTCCCCGTGGGGGTGACGAGCAGTACTTC	CSPRGGDEQYF
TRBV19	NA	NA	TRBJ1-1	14	TGTGCCAGTAGTATAGCCGGGGTCGGCGCTGAAGCTTTCTTT	CASSIAGVGAEAFF
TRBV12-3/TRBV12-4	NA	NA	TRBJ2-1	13	TGTGCCAGCAGTCAGGGGACCGGGGCTGAGCAGTTCTTC	CASSQGTGAEQFF
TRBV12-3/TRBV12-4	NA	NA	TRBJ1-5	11	TGTGCCAGCAGTTTAAATCAGCCCCAGCATTTT	CASSLNQPQHF
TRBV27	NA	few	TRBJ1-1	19	TGTGCCAGCAGTTTAAGGGTGATTCGGGGGGGCATTAAGAACACTGAAGCTTTCTTT	CASSLRVIRGGIKNTEAFF
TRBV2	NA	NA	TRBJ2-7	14	TGTGCCAGCAGTGAAAGTCCCTCCAATTACGAGCAGTACTTC	CASSESPSNYEQYF
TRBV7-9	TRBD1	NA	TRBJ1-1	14	TGTGCCAGCAGTCGCAGGGGGCGGATCACTGAAGCTTTCTTT	CASSRRGRITEAFF
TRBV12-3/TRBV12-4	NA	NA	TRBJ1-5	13	TGTGCCAGCGGACGGGATAGCAATCAGCCCCAGCATTTT	CASGRDSNQPQHF
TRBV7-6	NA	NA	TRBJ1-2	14	TGTGCCAGCAGCCGGGATAGGACAGTCTATGGCTACACCTTC	CASSRDRTVYGYTF
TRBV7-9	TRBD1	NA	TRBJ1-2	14	TGTGCCAGCAGCGGGGGACAGGGAAACTATGGCTACACCTTC	CASSGGQGNYGYTF
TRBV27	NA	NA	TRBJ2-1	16	TGTGCCAGCGAGGCCGGGCGTCGGAACTCCTACAATGAGCAGTTCTTC	CASEAGRRNSYNEQFF
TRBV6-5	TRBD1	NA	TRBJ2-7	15	TGTGCCAGCAGTCCTCGGACAGGGGCGAGCTACGAGCAGTACTTC	CASSPRTGASYEQYF
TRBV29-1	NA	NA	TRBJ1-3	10	TGCAGCGTTGCTCAGGACACCATATATTTT	CSVAQDTIYF
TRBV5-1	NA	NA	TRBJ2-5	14	TGCGCCAGCAGCTTGGAATCCTTGGGAGAGACCCAGTACTTC	CASSLESLGETQYF
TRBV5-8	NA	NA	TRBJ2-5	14	TGTGCCAGCAGCTTGGTACAGGTCCAAGAGACCCAGTACTTC	CASSLVQVQETQYF
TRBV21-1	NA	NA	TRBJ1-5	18	TGTGCCAGCAGCAATTCTTGGGTCCGCAGGCTTAGCAATCAGCCCCAGCATTTT	CASSNSWVRRLSNQPQHF
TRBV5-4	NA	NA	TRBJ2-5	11	TGTGCCAGCAGCTTACAAGAGACCCAGTACTTC	CASSLQETQYF
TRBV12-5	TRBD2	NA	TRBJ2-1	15	TGTGCTAGTGGACGGACTAGCGGGGGGCTGGGTGAGCAGTTCTTC	CASGRTSGGLGEQFF
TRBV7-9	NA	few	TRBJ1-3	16	TGTGCCAGCAGCTTCGGCCTGGGGGGTACAGGAAACACCATATATTTT	CASSFGLGGTGNTIYF
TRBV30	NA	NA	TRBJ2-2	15	TGTGCCTGGAGTAGGGGGTTAACCACGGCCGGGGAGCTGTTTTTT	CAWSRGLTTAGELFF
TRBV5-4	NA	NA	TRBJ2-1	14	TGTGCCAGCAGTTTACGTTTCTCCTACAATGAGCAGTTCTTC	CASSLRFSYNEQFF
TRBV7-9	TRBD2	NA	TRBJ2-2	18	TGTGCCAGCAGCTTAAGTGGTCGAGCGGGAGTTAGTGGAGAGGAGCTGTTTTTT	CASSLSGRAGVSGEELFF
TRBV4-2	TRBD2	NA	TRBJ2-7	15	TGTGCCAGCAGCCCTCTCCCGGGACTAGGGTACGAGCAGTACTTC	CASSPLPGLGYEQYF
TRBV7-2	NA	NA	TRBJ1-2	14	TGTGCCAGCAGCTCGGGGTGGAGGGGAGATGGCTACACCTTC	CASSSGWRGDGYTF
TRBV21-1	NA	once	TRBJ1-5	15	TGTGCCAGCACCCCCGACAGACATAGCAATCAGCCCCAGCATTTT	CASTPDRHSNQPQHF
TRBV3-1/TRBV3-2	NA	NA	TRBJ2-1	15	TGTGCCAGCAGCCAAGGGACAACCCTTGAGGATGAGCAGTTCTTC	CASSQGTTLEDEQFF
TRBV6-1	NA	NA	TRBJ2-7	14	TGTGCCAGCAGTGAAGGAGGGGTCTCCTACGAGCAGTACTTC	CASSEGGVSYEQYF
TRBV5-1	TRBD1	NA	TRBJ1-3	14	TGCGCCAGCAGCCTGACAGGGACTGGAAACACCATATATTTT	CASSLTGTGNTIYF
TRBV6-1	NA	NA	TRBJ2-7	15	TGTGCCAGCAGTGAAGGGGCATGGGGTTCGTACGAGCAGTACTTC	CASSEGAWGSYEQYF